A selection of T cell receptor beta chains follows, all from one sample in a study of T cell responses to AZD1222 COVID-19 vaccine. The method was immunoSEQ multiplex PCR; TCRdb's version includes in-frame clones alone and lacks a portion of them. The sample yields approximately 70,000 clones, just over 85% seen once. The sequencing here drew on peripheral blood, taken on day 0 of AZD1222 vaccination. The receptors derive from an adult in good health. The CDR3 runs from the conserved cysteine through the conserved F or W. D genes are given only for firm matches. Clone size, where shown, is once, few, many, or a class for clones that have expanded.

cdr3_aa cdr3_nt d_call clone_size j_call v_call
CASRGPGQGDTGELFF TGTGCCAGCAGAGGTCCGGGACAGGGCGACACCGGGGAGCTGTTTTTT TRBD1 few TRBJ2-2 TRBV6-4
CASSVVGYNSPLHF TGTGCCAGCAGCGTAGTTGGATATAATTCACCCCTCCACTTT - - TRBJ1-6 TRBV9
CASSLGIAGMNTEAFF TGTGCCAGCAGTTTGGGGATTGCGGGAATGAACACTGAAGCTTTCTTT - - TRBJ1-1 TRBV28
CASSPQGANTGELFF TGTGCCAGCAGCCCACAGGGGGCAAATACCGGGGAGCTGTTTTTT TRBD1 - TRBJ2-2 TRBV9
CASSKGADRGQSNQPQHF TGTGCCAGCAGCAAAGGAGCCGACAGGGGTCAGAGCAATCAGCCCCAGCATTTT - - TRBJ1-5 TRBV21-1
CASSYGGQTNEKLFF TGTGCCAGCAGTTATGGCGGTCAAACTAATGAAAAACTGTTTTTT - - TRBJ1-4 TRBV6-5
CAWSGLGQGGYGYTF TGTGCCTGGAGTGGGTTAGGACAGGGAGGATATGGCTACACCTTC TRBD1 - TRBJ1-2 TRBV30
CASSKVSSGANVLTF TGTGCCAGTAGTAAGGTTTCGTCTGGGGCCAACGTCCTGACTTTC - - TRBJ2-6 TRBV19
CASSLDGQNYGYTF TGTGCCAGCAGCTTGGACGGGCAAAACTATGGCTACACCTTC - - TRBJ1-2 TRBV7-3
CASSPDTFPKYEQYF TGCGCCAGCAGCCCAGACACCTTTCCCAAGTACGAGCAGTACTTC - - TRBJ2-7 TRBV5-1
CASSTRTDGNTIYF TGTGCCAGCAGCACAAGGACGGATGGAAACACCATATATTTT - - TRBJ1-3 TRBV21-1
CSVEELAAPRSEQFF TGCAGCGTTGAAGAGCTAGCGGCCCCAAGGAGTGAGCAGTTCTTC TRBD2 once TRBJ2-1 TRBV29-1
CASDQRNTGELFF TGTGCCAGCGACCAGAGGAACACCGGGGAGCTGTTTTTT - - TRBJ2-2 TRBV28
CASSQDGVRTGDPLHF TGTGCCAGCAGCCAAGATGGGGTCCGGACAGGGGATCCCCTCCACTTT TRBD1 - TRBJ1-6 TRBV14
CASSFLNRNEAFF TGCGCCAGCAGCTTCTTAAACAGGAACGAAGCTTTCTTT - - TRBJ1-1 TRBV5-1
CASSTGSDEQYF TGTGCCAGTAGTACTGGGAGCGACGAGCAGTACTTC - - TRBJ2-7 TRBV19
CASSPRGTDTQYF TGTGCCAGCTCACCTAGGGGGACAGATACGCAGTATTTT - - TRBJ2-3 TRBV18
CASSQVGRNSYNEQFF TGCGCCAGCAGCCAAGTGGGCCGGAACTCCTACAATGAGCAGTTCTTC - few TRBJ2-1 TRBV4-3
CATSNFGRPGGNTQYF TGTGCCACCAGCAACTTCGGGAGACCGGGTGGAAATACGCAGTATTTT - once TRBJ2-3 TRBV15
CASSGGLSLYEAFF TGCGCCAGCAGCGGGGGACTATCATTATATGAAGCTTTCTTT - - TRBJ1-1 TRBV5-1
CASSQAGGLGNTIYF TGTGCCAGCAGCCAAGCAGGGGGCTTAGGAAACACCATATATTTT TRBD1 - TRBJ1-3 TRBV3-1/TRBV3-2
CAISERASSGGNNEQFF TGTGCCATCAGTGAGAGGGCTTCTAGCGGGGGTAACAATGAGCAGTTCTTC TRBD2 - TRBJ2-1 TRBV10-3
CASNKNFRGYTHQGYTF TGTGCCAGCAATAAAAACTTCAGGGGGTATACCCACCAGGGCTACACCTTC TRBD1 - TRBJ1-2 TRBV28
CASSPRNGGEGRFF TGTGCCAGCAGTCCACGGAACGGGGGGGAAGGACGGTTCTTC TRBD2 - TRBJ2-1 TRBV6-5
CASSDRGSLRGYTF TGTGCCAGCAGTGATAGAGGGTCCCTGCGGGGCTACACCTTC - - TRBJ1-2 TRBV25-1
CAIAGRAGYGYTF TGTGCCATCGCGGGCCGAGCTGGCTATGGCTACACCTTC - few TRBJ1-2 TRBV10-3
CASSRGQGETQYF TGTGCCAGCAGTCGGGGACAGGGGGAGACCCAGTACTTC TRBD1 - TRBJ2-5 TRBV12-3/TRBV12-4
CASSDGGVGRGPQHF TGTGCCAGCAGTGACGGGGGTGTGGGTCGAGGGCCCCAGCATTTT - - TRBJ1-5 TRBV2